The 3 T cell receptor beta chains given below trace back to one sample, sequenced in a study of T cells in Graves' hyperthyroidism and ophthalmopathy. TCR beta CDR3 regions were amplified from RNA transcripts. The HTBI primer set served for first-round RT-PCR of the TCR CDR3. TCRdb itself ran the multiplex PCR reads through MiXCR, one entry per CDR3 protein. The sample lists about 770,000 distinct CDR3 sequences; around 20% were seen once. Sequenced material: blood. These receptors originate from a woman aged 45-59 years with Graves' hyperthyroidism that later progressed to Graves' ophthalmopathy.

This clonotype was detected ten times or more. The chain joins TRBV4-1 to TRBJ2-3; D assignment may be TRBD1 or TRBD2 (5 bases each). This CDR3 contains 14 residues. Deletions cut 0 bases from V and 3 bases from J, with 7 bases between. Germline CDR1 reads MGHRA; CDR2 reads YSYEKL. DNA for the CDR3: TGCGCCAGCAGCCAAGATGGGGGTACAGATACGCAGTATTTT. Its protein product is CASSQDGGTDTQYF.

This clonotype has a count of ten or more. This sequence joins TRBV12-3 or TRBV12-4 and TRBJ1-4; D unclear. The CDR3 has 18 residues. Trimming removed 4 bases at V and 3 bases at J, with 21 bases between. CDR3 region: CASSSTYPIRPPNEKLFF. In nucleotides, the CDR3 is TGTGCCAGCAGTTCTACTTACCCAATCCGCCCCCCTAATGAAAAACTGTTTTTT.

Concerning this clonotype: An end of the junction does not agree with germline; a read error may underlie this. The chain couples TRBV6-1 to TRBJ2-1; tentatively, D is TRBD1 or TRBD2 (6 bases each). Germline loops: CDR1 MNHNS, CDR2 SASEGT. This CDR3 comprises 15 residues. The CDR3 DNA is TGTCCCAGCAGGGGCGGGACCGGGGGCTACAATGAGCAGTTCTTC. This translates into CPSRGGTGGYNEQFF.